Presented here are 25 T cell receptor beta chains from one specimen sequenced in a study of regulatory T cells in long-lasting Graves disease. TCR beta libraries were built with iRepertoire HTBI primers and Arm-PCR of CDR3 regions. Using its own MiXCR run on the multiplex PCR reads, TCRdb lists one record per CDR3 protein. The data show about 240,000 distinct CDR3 sequences, with around 20% seen just once and 14% held by the top ten. Time point defined: newly diagnosed GD, antithyroid drugs for less than 3 months. After RNA was extracted from PBMCs, the TCR library was made from it. The source was peripheral blood mononuclear cells (PBMCs), collected at new diagnosis, from a patient treated with antithyroid drugs. The receptors originated from a female donor with Graves disease.

At least ten counts were recorded for this clonotype. The V call is TRBV2, the J call TRBJ1-4; 7 bases line up with TRBD1. The CDR3 sequence is 14 residues long. The V and J ends lost 0 bases and 8 bases, in that order; junction bases with no gene match: 3. The germline gives CDR1 SNHLY, CDR2 FYNNEI. CDR3 nucleotides: TGTGCCAGCAGTGAAGCGGACAGGCTCGAAAAACTGTTTTTT. As protein: CASSEADRLEKLFF.

As concerns this clonotype: A read error is likely here: a far larger clone is one base away. V is TRBV13 and J is TRBJ1-5; D not resolved. Germline CDR1 is PRHDT and CDR2 is FYEKMQ (reference sequence). This CDR3 has 14 residues. The CDR3 bases are TGCGCCAGCAAGGCGGAATCGGGCAATCAGCCCCAGCATTTT. This translates into CASKAESGNQPQHF.

As for this clonotype: Given a far larger clone just one base away, this is likely a sequencing read error. V is TRBV29-1 and J is TRBJ2-1; 10 bases fit TRBD2. The V gene end was trimmed by 7 bases and the J gene end by 10 bases; junction bases not matched to a gene: 19. The CDR3 consists of 16 residues. Germline assignment: CDR1 SQVTM and CDR2 ANQGSEA. CDR3 DNA sequence: TGCAGCGCCTCCGACAGCCTTAGCGGGAGGTTCAACGAGCAGTTCTTC. It codes for CSASDSLSGRFNEQFF.

With regard to this clonotype: A read error may explain this, as a much larger clone is one base away. This sequence joins TRBV6-2 or TRBV6-3 and TRBJ1-6; D is possibly TRBD1 (5 bases). The CDR3 contains 15 residues. Germline V gene data show CDR1 as MNHEY and CDR2 as SVGEGT. The CDR3 coding sequence is TGTGCCGGCAGTGAAGTTGGGGCTACGAATTCACCCCTCCACTTT. Protein: CAGSEVGATNSPLHF.

This clonotype was detected many times. The rearrangement joins TRBV6-1 to TRBJ2-7; tentative D call: TRBD2 (6 bases). The V gene's germline CDR1 is MNHNS and CDR2 SASEGT. The V end was cut by 4 bases, the J end by 7 bases, with 14 bases between. The CDR3 spans 13 residues. CDR3 sequence reads: CASSVLDAGEQYF. CDR3 DNA: TGTGCCAGCAGTGTCCTCGACGCGGGGGAGCAGTACTTC.

This clonotype was counted many times. This rearrangement joins TRBV5-6 to TRBJ2-1, with D hard to call. Germline-derived CDR1 and CDR2 are SGHDT and YYEEEE. V was trimmed by 0 bases and J by 5 bases, leaving 9 bases between them. This CDR3 has 14 residues. The CDR3 DNA sequence: TGTGCCAGCAGCTTGGGATTGCAGAACAATGAGCAGTTCTTC. As protein: CASSLGLQNNEQFF.

Ten or more counts support this clonotype. The rearrangement uses TRBV30 and TRBJ1-1, with TRBD1 identical over 7 bases. Trimming cost V 7 bases and J 1 base; bases outside gene matches: 18. Per germline, CDR1 GTSNPN and CDR2 SVGIG (reference sequence). The CDR3 is 17 amino acids. The CDR3 spells CASCNSPTGLSNTEAFF. DNA of the CDR3: TGTGCCTCGTGTAACTCCCCGACAGGGCTTTCGAACACTGAAGCTTTCTTT. The variable domain in full, completed from reference TRBV30 and TRBJ1-1, reads SQTIHQWPATLVQPVGSPLSLECTVEGTSNPNLYWYRQAAGRGLQLLFYSVGIGQISSEVPQNLSASRPQDRQFILSSKKLLLSDSGFYLCASCNSPTGLSNTEAFFGQGTRLTVV.

This clonotype was picked up many times. The rearrangement links TRBV11-2 to TRBJ2-7; TRBD1 agrees at 7 bases. This CDR3 spans 13 amino acids. The germline gives CDR1 SGHAT, CDR2 FQNNGV. The V segment lost 4 bases and the J segment 4 bases; nucleotides outside the gene matches: 4. Written as DNA, the CDR3 is TGTGCCAGCAGCTCGGGACAGACATACGAGCAGTACTTC. As protein: CASSSGQTYEQYF. Drawing the rest from reference TRBV11-2 and TRBJ2-7, the complete variable domain is EAGVAQSPRYKIIEKRQSVAFWCNPISGHATLYWYQQILGQGPKLLIQFQNNGVVDDSQLPKDRFSAERLKGVDSTLKIQPAKLEDSAVYLCASSSGQTYEQYFGPGTRLTVT.

In this sample, this clonotype turned up many times. Written as DNA, the CDR3 is TGTGCCAGCAGTAGGGACAGAGCTCAAGAGACCCAGTACTTC. Its translation is CASSRDRAQETQYF. V gene TRBV18 combines with J gene TRBJ2-5, with 7 bases fitting TRBD1. The CDR3 has 14 residues. V was clipped by 8 bases and J by 2 bases; unmatched bases: 8. The V gene's germline CDR1 is KGHSH and CDR2 LQKENI.

This chain connects TRBV6-5 to TRBJ2-2, with D possibly being TRBD1 (6 bases). The CDR3 extends over 15 amino acids. V was clipped by 4 bases and J by 3 bases, with 12 bases between them. Germline V gene lookup returns CDR1 MNHEY and CDR2 SVGAGI. CDR3: CASSFTGWDTGELFF. CDR3 DNA: TGTGCCAGCAGTTTTACAGGGTGGGACACCGGGGAGCTGTTTTTT.

The sample holds many counts of this clonotype. This chain joins TRBV28 and TRBJ1-1; the D is unclear. Germline CDR1 reads MDHEN; CDR2 reads SYDVKM. The CDR3 covers 16 residues. Trimming left V 3 bases short and J 1 base short, with 15 bases between. The chain's CDR3 is CASSFFVRNSNTEAFF. In DNA, the CDR3 is TGTGCCAGCAGTTTTTTCGTCCGGAACTCGAACACTGAAGCTTTCTTT.

This chain links TRBV20-1 with TRBJ2-7; 8 positions agree with TRBD2. CDR1 is DFQATT and CDR2 is SNEGSKA in the germline V gene (reference sequence). The ends lost 1 base at V and 4 bases at J; junction bases unmatched: 9. This CDR3 has 15 amino acids. CDR3 amino acids: CSARGGKSGSYEQYF. The CDR3, as DNA: TGCAGTGCTAGAGGTGGGAAAAGCGGGAGTTACGAGCAGTACTTC.

This clonotype was detected many times. The gene calls are TRBV11-2 and TRBJ2-2; 7 positions agree with TRBD2. The germline V gene has CDR1 SGHAT and CDR2 FQNNGV. The CDR3 sequence is 14 residues long. V lost 5 bases and J lost 7; bases outside the gene matches: 7. CDR3 amino acids: CASSLTAGYGELFF. In nucleotides, the CDR3 is TGTGCCAGCAGCCTAACAGCGGGGTACGGGGAGCTGTTTTTT.

This clonotype has ten or more counts. The V call is TRBV7-2, the J call TRBJ2-3; 13 positions agree with TRBD2. V shed 5 bases and J 1 base; nucleotides not matched to a gene: 3. The CDR3 is 16 residues long. Germline V CDR1 and CDR2: SGHTA, FQGNSA. CDR3 nucleotides: TGTGCCAGCAGCGTACTAGCGGGAGGGGGCACAGATACGCAGTATTTT. Its protein is CASSVLAGGGTDTQYF.

This sequence joins TRBV7-2 and TRBJ2-7; no definite D call. Per the germline V gene, CDR1 is SGHTA and CDR2 is FQGNSA. Between the trimmed V and J ends, which lost 1 base and 0 bases, there was a span of 10 bases. The CDR3 loop spans 15 amino acids. The CDR3 sequence is CASSLESTASYEQYF. CDR3 in DNA: TGTGCCAGCAGCTTAGAATCCACAGCCTCCTACGAGCAGTACTTC. Variable domain in full (rest from reference TRBV7-2 and TRBJ2-7): GAGVSQSPSNKVTEKGKDVELRCDPISGHTALYWYRQSLGQGLEFLIYFQGNSAPDKSGLPSDRFSAERTGGSVSTLTIQRTQQEDSAVYLCASSLESTASYEQYFGPGTRLTVT.

This clonotype was recorded at least ten times. The V gene is TRBV5-1, the J gene TRBJ1-3; D is ambiguous. Trimming cost V 0 bases and J 0 bases, with 7 bases left between them. CDR1 SGHRS and CDR2 YFSETQ come from the germline V gene. The CDR3 has 15 amino acids. The CDR3 bases are TGCGCCAGCAGCTTGGGGACGGACTCTGGAAACACCATATATTTT. Translation gives CASSLGTDSGNTIYF.

This clonotype was seen at least ten times. The CDR3 DNA is TGTGCCAGCAGTTTGAGGGAGCATACTGCCGGGGAGCTGTTTTTT. Translating it yields CASSLREHTAGELFF. V usage is TRBV28 and J usage is TRBJ2-2; D is possibly TRBD2 (5 bases). The CDR3 is 15 residues long. The V gene lost 3 bases and the J gene lost 6 bases, with 14 bases spanning the gap. Germline values: CDR1 MDHEN, CDR2 SYDVKM.

This clonotype was picked up many times. The chain carries TRBV4-3 and TRBJ2-3; no definite D call. Germline CDR1 reads LGHNA; CDR2 reads YSLEER. Trimming left V 1 base short and J 6 bases short, with 8 bases between. This CDR3 is 13 amino acids long. In DNA form, the CDR3 reads TGCGCCAGCAGCCAAGGGTCCTCTGATACGCAGTATTTT. Residues: CASSQGSSDTQYF.

V and J are TRBV2 and TRBJ2-5, with 9 nucleotides matching TRBD1. V trimming: 3 bases; J trimming: 4 bases; junction bases outside the gene matches: 6. Per germline, CDR1 SNHLY and CDR2 FYNNEI. This CDR3 is 15 amino acids long. CDR3 nucleotides: TGTGCCAGCAGTGACGGGACAGGGTCAGGAGAGACCCAGTACTTC. Its translation is CASSDGTGSGETQYF.

In this sample, this clonotype turned up many times. The chain joins TRBV7-2 to TRBJ2-5, with 10 bases aligning to TRBD2. Per germline, CDR1 SGHTA and CDR2 FQGNSA. V lost 0 bases, J lost 4 bases, and 5 bases stayed unmatched. The CDR3 spans 16 residues. CDR3 bases: TGTGCCAGCAGCTTAGCGCCTCTAGCGGGGGCAGAGACCCAGTACTTC. Translation: CASSLAPLAGAETQYF.

This clonotype appeared once. This probably arose from a read error, given a far larger clone one base away. The rearrangement joins TRBV2 to TRBJ2-2; weak D call: TRBD1 (7 bases). The CDR3 is 16 residues long. Germline assignment: CDR1 SNHLY and CDR2 FYNNEI. CDR3 DNA: TGTGCCAGCAGCTCCCGGACAGGTCGCAGCACCGGGGGGCTGTTTTTT. Encoded protein: CASSSRTGRSTGGLFF. Combining the CDR3 with reference TRBV2 and TRBJ2-2 gives the whole variable domain EPEVTQTPSHQVTQMGQEVILRCVPISNHLYFYWYRQILGQKVEFLVSFYNNEISEKSEIFDDQFSVERPDGSNFTLKIRSTKLEDSAMYFCASSSRTGRSTGGLFFGEGSRLTVL.

The genes are TRBV20-1 and TRBJ2-5, with D possibly matching TRBD1 (5 bases). Germline assignment: CDR1 DFQATT and CDR2 SNEGSKA (reference sequence). The ends were cut back, 4 bases at V and 4 bases at J, with 13 bases in the middle. The CDR3 loop spans 13 amino acids. CDR3 bases: TGCAGTGCTAAGGGGTCGGAAAGAGAGACCCAGTACTTC. The encoded protein is CSAKGSERETQYF.

Notes on this clonotype: A much more abundant neighbour one base away suggests this may be a read error. The chain has TRBV7-3 and TRBJ2-2; 9 bases match TRBD1. The CDR3 is 14 amino acids. Germline V lookup: CDR1 SGHTA, CDR2 FQGTGA. CDR3 sequence reads: CAGSKGQGLGELFF. The CDR3 DNA is TGTGCCGGCAGCAAGGGACAGGGACTCGGGGAGCTGTTTTTT.

This clonotype was counted between two and nine times. The chain carries TRBV24-1 and TRBJ2-1, with 7 bases lining up with TRBD1. This CDR3 is 16 amino acids long. Trimming cost V 2 bases and J 0 bases; bases outside gene matches: 3. Germline V gene data show CDR1 as KGHDR and CDR2 as SFDVKD. The CDR3 sequence: CATSDWDSYSYNEQFF. The CDR3, as DNA: TGTGCCACCAGTGATTGGGACAGCTACTCCTACAATGAGCAGTTCTTC.

J is TRBJ2-3 and V is TRBV19; possibly TRBD1 or TRBD2 for D (5 bases each). Trimming shortened V by 5 bases and J by 0 bases, and 12 bases separated the two germline ends. The CDR3 totals 15 residues. Germline CDR1 and CDR2: LNHDA and SQIVND (reference sequence). The CDR3, as DNA: TGTGCCAGTAGTGTCTACCGGGACAGCACAGATACGCAGTATTTT. It specifies CASSVYRDSTDTQYF.